The clone carrying this T cell receptor beta chain has a count of ten or more. No antigen is known for it. This sample is part of a study of identical twins. The germline V gene encodes CDR1 MGHRA and CDR2 YSYEKL. The CDR3 covers 19 residues. Germline trimming cut 3 bases from V and 4 bases from J; bases unmatched to any gene: 20. Study-wide points: Monozygotic twin pairs showed more out-of-frame TCR alpha sharing than models estimated. Within beta out-of-frame sequences, the excess sharing observed between twins was weaker. Partly confounded zero-insertion analyses could result from invariant MAIT and iNKT cells. High-abundance cord blood beta clonotypes had fewer insertions; memory repertoires showed none.

One entry per CDR3 protein results from TCRdb running MiXCR on the 5' RACE reads. The sample lists 200,000 to 300,000 distinct CDR3 sequences, about 11% occurring once. The chain joins TRBV4-1 to TRBJ2-7; 8 bases map to TRBD2. The clonotype was recovered from a man over 45 in good health. The specimen sequenced was memory T cells sorted from blood. The CDR3: CASSHLLADPRRGVYEQYF. CDR3 DNA sequence: TGCGCCAGCAGCCATTTACTAGCGGACCCAAGAAGAGGGGTTTACGAGCAGTACTTC.